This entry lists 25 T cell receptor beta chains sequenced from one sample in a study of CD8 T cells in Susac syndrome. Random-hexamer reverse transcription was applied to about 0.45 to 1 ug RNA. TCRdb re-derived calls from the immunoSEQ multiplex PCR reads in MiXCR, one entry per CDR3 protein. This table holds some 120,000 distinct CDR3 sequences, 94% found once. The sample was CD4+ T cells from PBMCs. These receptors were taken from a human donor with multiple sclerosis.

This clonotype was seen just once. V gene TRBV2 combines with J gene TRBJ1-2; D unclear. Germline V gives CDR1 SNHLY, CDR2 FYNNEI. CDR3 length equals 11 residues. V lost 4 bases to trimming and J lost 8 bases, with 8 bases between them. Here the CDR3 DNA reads TGTGCCAGCAGTGGATCCGGGGGCTACACCTTC. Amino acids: CASSGSGGYTF.

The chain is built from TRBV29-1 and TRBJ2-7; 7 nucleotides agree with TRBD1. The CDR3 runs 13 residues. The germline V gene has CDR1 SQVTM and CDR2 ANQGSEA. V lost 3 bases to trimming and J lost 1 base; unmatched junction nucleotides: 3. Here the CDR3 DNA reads TGCAGCGTTGAGTCGGGACAGTCCTACGAGCAGTACTTC. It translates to CSVESGQSYEQYF.

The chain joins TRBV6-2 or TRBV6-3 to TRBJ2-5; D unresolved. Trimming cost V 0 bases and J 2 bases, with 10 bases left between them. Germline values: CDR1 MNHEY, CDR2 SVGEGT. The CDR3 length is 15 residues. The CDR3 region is CASSYSTRNQETQYF. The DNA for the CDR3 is TGTGCCAGCAGTTACTCGACACGGAATCAAGAGACCCAGTACTTC.

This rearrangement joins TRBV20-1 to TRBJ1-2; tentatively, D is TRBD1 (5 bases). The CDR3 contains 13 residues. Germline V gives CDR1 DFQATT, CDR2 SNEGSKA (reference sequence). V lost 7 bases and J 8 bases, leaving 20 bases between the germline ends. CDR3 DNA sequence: TGCAGTGTAAAGGGGTATGATGTTGGAGGCTACACCTTC. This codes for CSVKGYDVGGYTF.

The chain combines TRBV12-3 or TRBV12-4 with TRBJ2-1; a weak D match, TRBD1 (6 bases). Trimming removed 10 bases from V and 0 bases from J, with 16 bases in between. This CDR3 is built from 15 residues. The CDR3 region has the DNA TGTGCCACAGACAGGAGTTGGAGCTCCTACAATGAGCAGTTCTTC. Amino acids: CATDRSWSSYNEQFF.

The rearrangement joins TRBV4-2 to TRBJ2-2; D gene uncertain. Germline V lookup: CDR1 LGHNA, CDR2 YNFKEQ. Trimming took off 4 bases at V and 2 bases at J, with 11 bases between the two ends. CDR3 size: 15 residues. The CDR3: CASSPREDNTGELFF. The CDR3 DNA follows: TGTGCCAGCAGCCCCCGCGAGGATAACACCGGGGAGCTGTTTTTT.

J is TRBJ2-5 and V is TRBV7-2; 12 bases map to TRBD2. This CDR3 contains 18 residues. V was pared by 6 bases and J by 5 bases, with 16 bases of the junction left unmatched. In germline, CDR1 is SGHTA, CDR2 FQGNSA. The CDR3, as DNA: TGTGCCAGCAGGGCCACCGGACTAGCGGGGAGAAAGGGGGAGACCCAGTACTTC. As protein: CASRATGLAGRKGETQYF.

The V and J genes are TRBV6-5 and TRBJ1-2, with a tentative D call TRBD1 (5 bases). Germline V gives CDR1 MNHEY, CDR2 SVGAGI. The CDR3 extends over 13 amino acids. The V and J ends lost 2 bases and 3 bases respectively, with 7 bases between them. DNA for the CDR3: TGTGCCAGCAGTTACCTCAGGGACTATGGCTACACCTTC. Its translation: CASSYLRDYGYTF.

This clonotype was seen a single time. CDR3 region: CASSQLGGETQYF. The CDR3 region has the DNA TGTGCCAGCAGCCAACTGGGCGGGGAAACGCAGTATTTT. The gene calls are TRBV4-2 and TRBJ2-3, with a tentative D call TRBD2 (6 bases). CDR3 length equals 13 residues. CDR1 is LGHNA and CDR2 is YNFKEQ in the germline V gene. Trimming took 2 bases from V and 9 from J, leaving 12 bases between them.

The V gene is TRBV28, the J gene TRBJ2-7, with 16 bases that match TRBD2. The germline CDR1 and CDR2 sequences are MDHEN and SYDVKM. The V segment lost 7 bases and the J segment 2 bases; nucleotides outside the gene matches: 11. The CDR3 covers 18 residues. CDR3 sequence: CASTIPGLAGGRPYEQYF. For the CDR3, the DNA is TGTGCCAGCACCATCCCGGGACTAGCGGGAGGGAGGCCCTACGAGCAGTACTTC.

The CDR3 DNA is TGTGCCAGCAGCTTGGCCGGTTTTATGAGAGGGGGCGCGGAGACTGAAGCTTTCTTT. Translating gives CASSLAGFMRGGAETEAFF. The chain employs TRBV5-4 and TRBJ1-1, with 7 bases lining up with TRBD1. This CDR3 has 19 residues. The trim removed 0 bases at V and 5 bases at J, leaving 19 bases unmatched. CDR1 is SGHNT and CDR2 is YYREEE in the germline V gene (reference sequence).

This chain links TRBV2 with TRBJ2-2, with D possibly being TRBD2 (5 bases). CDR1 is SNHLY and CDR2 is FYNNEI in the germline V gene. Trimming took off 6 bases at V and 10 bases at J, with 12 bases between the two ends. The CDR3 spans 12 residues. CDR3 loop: CASSRDREELFF. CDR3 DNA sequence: TGTGCCAGCAGCCGAGACCGGGAGGAGCTGTTTTTT.

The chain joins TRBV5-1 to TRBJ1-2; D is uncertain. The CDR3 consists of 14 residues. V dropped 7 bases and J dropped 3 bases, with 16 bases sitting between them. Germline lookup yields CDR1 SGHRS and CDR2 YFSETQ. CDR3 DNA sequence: TGCGCCAGCGCCCCCCAGGATAAGGACTATGGCTACACCTTC. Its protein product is CASAPQDKDYGYTF.

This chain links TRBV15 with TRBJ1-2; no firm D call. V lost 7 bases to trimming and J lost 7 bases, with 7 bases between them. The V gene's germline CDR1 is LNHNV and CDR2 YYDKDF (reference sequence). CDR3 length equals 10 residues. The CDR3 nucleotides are TGTGCCACCACCCTCCGTGGCTACACCTTC. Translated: CATTLRGYTF.

CDR3: CASSPPATLSYEQYF. CDR3 nucleotides: TGTGCCAGCTCACCCCCGGCCACCCTCTCCTACGAGCAGTACTTC. The genes are TRBV18 and TRBJ2-7; no clear D gene. Germline CDR1 and CDR2: KGHSH and LQKENI. There are 15 residues in the CDR3. The germline V and J ends were trimmed by 3 bases and 0 bases, with 12 bases remaining between them.

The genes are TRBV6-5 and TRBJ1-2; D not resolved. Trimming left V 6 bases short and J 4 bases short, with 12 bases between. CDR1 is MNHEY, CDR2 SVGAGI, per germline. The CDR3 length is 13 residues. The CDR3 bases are TGTGCCAGCAGAGCGGGTTGGTCCTATGGCTACACCTTC. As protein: CASRAGWSYGYTF.

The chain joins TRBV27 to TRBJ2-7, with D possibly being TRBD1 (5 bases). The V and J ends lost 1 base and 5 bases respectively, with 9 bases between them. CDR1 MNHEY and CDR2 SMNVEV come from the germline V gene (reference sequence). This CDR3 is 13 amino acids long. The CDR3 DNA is TGTGCCAGCAGTTTATTGGGGCGCGACGAGCAGTACTTC. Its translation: CASSLLGRDEQYF.

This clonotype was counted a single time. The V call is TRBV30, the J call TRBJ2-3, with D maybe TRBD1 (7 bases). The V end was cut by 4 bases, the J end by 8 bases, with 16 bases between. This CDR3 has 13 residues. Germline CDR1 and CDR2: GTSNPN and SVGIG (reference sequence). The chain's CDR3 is CAWTIRGERTQYF. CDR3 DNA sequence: TGTGCCTGGACCATCAGGGGGGAACGTACGCAGTATTTT.

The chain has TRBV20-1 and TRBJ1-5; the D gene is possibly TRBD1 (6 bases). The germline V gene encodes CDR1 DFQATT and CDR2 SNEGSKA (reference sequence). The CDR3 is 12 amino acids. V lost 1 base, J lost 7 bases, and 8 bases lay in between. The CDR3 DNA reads TGCAGTGCTAGAGCAGGGGAACAGCCCCAGCATTTT. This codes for CSARAGEQPQHF.

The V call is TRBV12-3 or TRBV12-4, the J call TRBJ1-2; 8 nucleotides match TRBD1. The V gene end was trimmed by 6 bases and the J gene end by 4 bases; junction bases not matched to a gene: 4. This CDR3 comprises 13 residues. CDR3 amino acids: CASSPTGVYGYTF. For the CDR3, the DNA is TGTGCCAGCAGCCCGACAGGGGTCTATGGCTACACCTTC.

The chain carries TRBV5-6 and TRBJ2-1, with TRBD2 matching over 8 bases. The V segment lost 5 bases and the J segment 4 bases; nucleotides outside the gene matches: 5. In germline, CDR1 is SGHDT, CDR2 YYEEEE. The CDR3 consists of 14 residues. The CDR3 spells CASRISGVYNEQFF. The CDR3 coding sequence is TGTGCCAGCAGAATTAGCGGGGTTTACAATGAGCAGTTCTTC.

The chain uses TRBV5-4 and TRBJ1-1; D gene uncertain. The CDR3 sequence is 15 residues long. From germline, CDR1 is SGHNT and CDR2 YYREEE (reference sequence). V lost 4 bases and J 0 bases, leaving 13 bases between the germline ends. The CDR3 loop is CASSPGGDLNTEAFF. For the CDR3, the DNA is TGTGCCAGCAGCCCGGGTGGCGACTTGAACACTGAAGCTTTCTTT.

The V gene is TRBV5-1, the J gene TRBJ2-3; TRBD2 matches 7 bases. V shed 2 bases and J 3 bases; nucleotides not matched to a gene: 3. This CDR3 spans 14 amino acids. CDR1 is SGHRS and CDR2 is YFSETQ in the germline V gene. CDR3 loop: CASSLGRATDTQYF. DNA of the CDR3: TGCGCCAGCAGCTTAGGGAGGGCGACAGATACGCAGTATTTT.

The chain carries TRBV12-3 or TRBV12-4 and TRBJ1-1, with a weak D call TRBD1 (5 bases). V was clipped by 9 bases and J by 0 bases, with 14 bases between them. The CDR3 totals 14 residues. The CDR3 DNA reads TGTGCCAGTGGGGCGCGAACGATGAACACTGAAGCTTTCTTT. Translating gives CASGARTMNTEAFF.

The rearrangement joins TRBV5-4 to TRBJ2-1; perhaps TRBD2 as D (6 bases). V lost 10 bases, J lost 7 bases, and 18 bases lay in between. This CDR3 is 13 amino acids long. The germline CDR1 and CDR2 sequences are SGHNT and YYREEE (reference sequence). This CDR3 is CAFSDGSWNEQFF. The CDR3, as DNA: TGTGCCTTCAGCGACGGGAGCTGGAATGAGCAGTTCTTC.